These 11 T cell receptor beta chains originate from one sample sequenced in a study of T cell responses to AZD1222 COVID-19 vaccine. Generated by immunoSEQ multiplex PCR, the TCRdb table keeps only in-frame clones and is missing some. The sample has about 150,000 clones, less than 95% seen once. Specimen: peripheral blood, collected on day 0 of AZD1222 vaccination. The receptors shown here come from an adult in good health.

The gene calls are TRBV5-8 and TRBJ1-6; D is unresolved. Germline V gene lookup returns CDR1 SGHTS and CDR2 YDEGEE. V lost 0 bases and J 9 bases, leaving 16 bases between the germline ends. The CDR3 length is 16 residues. As DNA, the CDR3 is TGTGCCAGCAGCTTGGGTAGTGGTGCAGGTTCTTCACCCCTCCACTTT. Amino acids: CASSLGSGAGSSPLHF.

The chain has TRBV7-9 and TRBJ2-2, with D hard to call. Trimming cost V 5 bases and J 13 bases, with 14 bases left between them. The CDR3 runs to 12 residues. In germline, CDR1 is SEHNR, CDR2 FQNEAQ (reference sequence). The CDR3: CASSPSPDGLFF. In DNA, the CDR3 is TGTGCCAGCAGCCCCAGTCCGGACGGGCTGTTTTTT.

The chain couples TRBV6-1 to TRBJ1-4; D ambiguous. Trimming took off 2 bases at V and 7 bases at J, with 17 bases between the two ends. Germline CDR1 is MNHNS and CDR2 is SASEGT. The CDR3 contains 16 residues. CDR3: CASSETMATRLEKLFF. The CDR3 coding sequence is TGTGCCAGCAGTGAAACGATGGCCACGCGGCTTGAAAAACTGTTTTTT.

The V call is TRBV28, the J call TRBJ1-4, with D unresolved. CDR3 size: 19 residues. Trimming removed 2 bases from V and 4 bases from J, with 23 bases in between. Germline V lookup: CDR1 MDHEN, CDR2 SYDVKM. Here the CDR3 DNA reads TGTGCCAGCAGTTTAAGTTTTGGAGGGATCGGTACTTTTAATGAAAAACTGTTTTTT. Amino acids: CASSLSFGGIGTFNEKLFF.

This sequence joins TRBV6-5 and TRBJ1-1, with 9 bases lining up with TRBD1. In germline, CDR1 is MNHEY, CDR2 SVGAGI. The junction had 5 bases not matched to a gene; V was cut back by 5 bases and J by 4 bases. The length of the CDR3 is 14 residues. The DNA of the CDR3 is TGTGCCAGCAGTAGGACAGGGGAGGGCACTGAAGCTTTCTTT. The encoded protein is CASSRTGEGTEAFF.

This rearrangement joins TRBV5-8 to TRBJ2-1, with TRBD2 matching over 8 bases. V gave up 4 bases and J gave up 3 bases; unmatched junction bases: 12. CDR3 length equals 17 residues. In germline, CDR1 is SGHTS, CDR2 YDEGEE. The CDR3 DNA follows: TGTGCCAGCAGCCCGGGGGTAGCGGGACACAACTACAATGAGCAGTTCTTC. It specifies CASSPGVAGHNYNEQFF.

The chain links TRBV2 to TRBJ1-5; TRBD1 matches at 10 bases. This CDR3 region has 15 residues. The J segment lost 9 bases and the V segment lost 3 bases, leaving 8 bases of the junction unmatched. The germline gives CDR1 SNHLY, CDR2 FYNNEI. The DNA for the CDR3 is TGTGCCAGCAGTGAGAGCCGGGACAGGGGTTTGCCCCAGCATTTT. It yields the protein CASSESRDRGLPQHF.

The chain carries TRBV29-1 and TRBJ1-5, with TRBD1 as a possible D gene (5 bases). This CDR3 has 13 amino acids. Between the trimmed V and J ends, which lost 1 base and 6 bases, there was a span of 10 bases. From germline, CDR1 is SQVTM and CDR2 ANQGSEA. In nucleotides, the CDR3 is TGCAGCGTTGAAGTGGGGGGGGGTCAGCCCCAGCATTTT. It encodes CSVEVGGGQPQHF.

V is TRBV7-2 and J is TRBJ1-6; D possibly corresponds to TRBD1 (5 bases). Trimming took off 4 bases at V and 3 bases at J, with 13 bases between the two ends. Per germline, CDR1 SGHTA and CDR2 FQGNSA. The CDR3 runs 16 residues. The CDR3 region is CASSSSGTSYNSPLHF. The CDR3 region has the DNA TGTGCCAGCAGCTCATCTGGGACCAGCTATAATTCACCCCTCCACTTT.

The J gene is TRBJ2-1, the V gene TRBV4-2, with D possibly being TRBD2 (5 bases). Trimming removed 0 bases at V and 6 bases at J, with 15 bases between. The germline CDR1 and CDR2 sequences are LGHNA and YNFKEQ. The CDR3 is 16 residues long. The CDR3 sequence: CASSQELLAAGNEQFF. The CDR3, as DNA: TGTGCCAGCAGCCAAGAGCTGCTAGCTGCGGGCAATGAGCAGTTCTTC.

This clone is a singleton in its sample. The rearrangement uses TRBV6-2 or TRBV6-3 and TRBJ2-1; no clear D. This CDR3 region has 11 residues. Germline lookup yields CDR1 MNHEY and CDR2 SVGEGT. Between the trimmed V and J ends, which lost 5 bases and 10 bases, there was a span of 9 bases. CDR3 protein: CASSQSTEQFF. The CDR3 DNA reads TGTGCCAGCAGTCAGTCTACGGAGCAGTTCTTC.